What follows are 23 T cell receptor beta chains derived from one specimen sequenced in a study of tumor-infiltrating lymphocytes in primary liver carcinoma (dated by TCRdb to between 2016 and 2019). Without any cell sorting, total RNA and DNA were extracted together from around 20-30 mg of bulk tissue using the AllPrep DNA/RNA mini kit. For sequencing, an Illumina HiSeq 2500 was employed. Using a constant-region primer and ProtoScript II reverse transcriptase, TCRbeta-specific cDNA was reverse-transcribed from about 460 ng total RNA. Construction of the TCRbeta libraries relied on three nested rounds of multiplex PCR, following a slightly modified ARM-PCR procedure. Each of the first two PCR rounds ran for approximately 10 cycles and used multiplex TRBV1-TRBV30 forward primers together with a Cbeta reverse primer. The raw public reads went through TCRdb reprocessing: fastp at Q25, MiXCR clone calling, in-frame beta chains kept. A single entry per CDR3 protein holds the most common genes and DNA from its merged rows. This sample gives 70,000 to 95,000 distinct CDR3 sequences in total; about 72% of them show up just once. In total, the top ten clones hold 25% to 35% of the sample.

The source material was liver tumor tissue from sampling region 4. In light of the paper, this sample's cell subset or site label describes: tumor region T4, right-lateral pole. The receptors come from a man aged 40-49 years with primary liver carcinoma and hepatitis B virus infection.

This clonotype turned up a few times. A much larger clonotype is one base distant, so this may be a read error. V is TRBV29-1 and J is TRBJ1-1; maybe TRBD1 (5 bases). Deletions cut 7 bases from V and 5 bases from J, with 17 bases between. Germline-derived CDR1 and CDR2 are SQVTM and ANQGSEA. The CDR3 has 13 residues. The CDR3 DNA is TGCAGCGGTTACAGCGCGCCAGGGACTGAAGCTTTCTTT. Residues: CSGYSAPGTEAFF.

This clonotype was found many times. V is TRBV14 and J is TRBJ1-2; no reliable D call. V was trimmed by 2 bases and J by 7 bases, leaving 17 bases between them. CDR1 and CDR2 (germline): SGHDN, FVKESK. The CDR3 spans 15 residues. The CDR3 loop is CASSQTKGGYSGYTF. The CDR3 nucleotides are TGTGCCAGCAGCCAAACGAAAGGAGGGTACAGTGGCTACACCTTC.

On this clonotype: Sequence at one end of the junction differs from germline and may be a read error. The V and J genes are TRBV12-3 or TRBV12-4 and TRBJ2-5; TRBD1 matches 9 bases. There are 13 residues in the CDR3. The CDR3 DNA sequence: TGCGTCAGCAGTCGGGGACAGGGCGAGACCCAGTACTTC. This codes for CVSSRGQGETQYF.

As regards this clonotype: Because the CDR3 is missing its conserved closing phenylalanine or tryptophan, this is likely a read error. The V call is TRBV29-1, the J call TRBJ2-7; 7 bases fit TRBD1. Looked up from germline, CDR1 is SQVTM and CDR2 is ANQGSEA. CDR3 length: 13 residues. Trimming took 6 bases from V and 5 from J; bases not matched to a gene: 10. The CDR3 DNA sequence: TGCAGCGTCAACAGGGGTGGATGGAACGAGCAGTACTTA. Protein sequence: CSVNRGGWNEQYL.

As for this clonotype: A clone one base away is much larger, so this may be a read error. CDR3 nucleotide sequence: TGTGCCTGGAGTGGTCCCTTAGCGGGAGGTACCAATGAGCAGTTCTTC. As protein: CAWSGPLAGGTNEQFF. The chain couples TRBV30 to TRBJ2-1; 10 bases line up with TRBD2. Trimming took 1 base from V and 6 from J; bases not matched to a gene: 9. The CDR3 contains 16 residues. The germline gives CDR1 GTSNPN, CDR2 SVGIG (reference sequence).

As regards this clonotype: A read error may produce the germline difference seen at one junction end. The chain links TRBV11-2 to TRBJ1-2; D unclear. The CDR3 runs to 14 residues. Germline CDR1 reads SGHAT; CDR2 reads FQNNGV. The DNA of the CDR3 is TGTGCCGGCAGCCAAACGACATGGATGGATGGCTACACCTTC. Protein: CAGSQTTWMDGYTF.

In regard to this clonotype: Sequence at one end of the junction differs from germline and may be a read error. The chain joins TRBV6-5 to TRBJ1-2, with 10 bases lining up with TRBD1. The CDR3 runs 13 residues. Germline CDR1 and CDR2: MNHEY and SVGAGI. The chain's CDR3 is CASSRQGADGYSF. The CDR3 coding sequence is TGTGCCAGCAGTCGACAGGGGGCGGACGGCTACAGCTTC.

V gene TRBV19 combines with J gene TRBJ2-1; 11 nucleotides align to TRBD1. Germline CDR1 reads LNHDA; CDR2 reads SQIVND (reference sequence). Trimming at V came to 1 base and at J to 7 bases, leaving 9 bases not matched to a gene. The CDR3 runs 17 residues. The CDR3 region has the DNA TGTGCCAGTAGTATAGTCTGGACAGGGGGCACGATAAATGAGCAGTTCTTC. As protein: CASSIVWTGGTINEQFF.

A remark on this clonotype: Germline is not matched at one junction end, which may reflect a read error. This rearrangement joins TRBV12-3 or TRBV12-4 to TRBJ1-5, with 8 bases matching TRBD1. CDR3 length: 14 residues. The CDR3: CTSIRQGSLQPQHF. The DNA of the CDR3 is TGTACCAGCATCCGACAGGGGTCGCTTCAGCCCCAGCATTTT.

V and J are TRBV3-1 and TRBJ2-5, with a weak D call TRBD1 (6 bases). V was trimmed by 1 base and J by 6 bases, leaving 12 bases between them. The CDR3 has 14 residues. Germline V gene data show CDR1 as LGHDT and CDR2 as YNNKEL (reference sequence). DNA for the CDR3: TGTGCCAGCAGCCAAGTAGGCAGGGACAAGACCCAGTACTTC. It specifies CASSQVGRDKTQYF.

This clonotype was observed many times. This chain connects TRBV30 to TRBJ2-1; D is tentatively TRBD1 or TRBD2 (5 bases each). Germline V gene sequence: CDR1 GTSNPN, CDR2 SVGIG (reference sequence). The CDR3 consists of 11 residues. V was cut by 3 bases and J by 9 bases, with 9 bases left in between. The CDR3 nucleotides are TGTGCCTGGAGCTATGGGGGTGAGCAGTTCTTC. It translates to CAWSYGGEQFF. Using reference TRBV30 and TRBJ2-1 for the parts outside the CDR3, the full variable domain is SQTIHQWPATLVQPVGSPLSLECTVEGTSNPNLYWYRQAAGRGLQLLFYSVGIGQISSEVPQNLSASRPQDRQFILSSKKLLLSDSGFYLCAWSYGGEQFFGPGTRLTVL.

Comments on this clonotype: Mismatch with germline at one junction end may stem from a read error. The chain is built from TRBV7-9 and TRBJ2-3; weak D call: TRBD2 (5 bases). Germline CDR1 reads SEHNR; CDR2 reads FQNEAQ (reference sequence). The CDR3 contains 12 residues. CDR3 sequence: CTSSSGSDTQYF. The CDR3 DNA is TGTACCAGCAGCTCGGGATCGGATACGCAGTATTTT.

Details on this clonotype: A read error may be the cause here, since a much bigger clone is one base away. The rearrangement uses TRBV4-2 and TRBJ2-5, with D perhaps TRBD2 (6 bases). Trimming took 4 bases from V and 1 from J, leaving 16 bases between them. The CDR3 is 16 amino acids. CDR1 and CDR2 (germline): LGHNA, YNFKEQ. The CDR3 DNA follows: TGTGCCAGCAGCCTCGACTTTACTAGCTGCCAAGAGACCCAGTACTTC. It codes for CASSLDFTSCQETQYF.

The chain carries TRBV10-3 and TRBJ1-6, with D hard to call. The germline gives CDR1 ENHRY, CDR2 SYGVKD. This CDR3 has 15 residues. The V and J ends lost 3 bases and 9 bases respectively, with 15 bases between them. The CDR3 spells CAISDEGPAGSPLHF. The CDR3 DNA reads as TGTGCCATCAGTGATGAAGGACCTGCCGGTTCACCCCTCCACTTT.

Concerning this clonotype itself: At one of its ends the junction is not consistent with the germline gene, which may arise from a read error. V and J are TRBV9 and TRBJ2-7; no reliable D call. Germline values: CDR1 SGDLS, CDR2 YYNGEE. The CDR3 consists of 15 residues. Here the CDR3 reads CANSPVSGASYEQYF. DNA of the CDR3: TGTGCCAACAGCCCTGTGTCCGGCGCGTCCTACGAGCAGTACTTC.

As concerns this clonotype: With a much larger clone just one base away, this may be a read error. The chain couples TRBV28 to TRBJ1-1, with D maybe TRBD1 (6 bases). The CDR3 spans 12 residues. The V gene's germline CDR1 is MDHEN and CDR2 SYDVKM. The CDR3 spells CTSSLQGAEAFF. The CDR3 region has the DNA TGTACCAGCAGTTTACAGGGCGCTGAAGCTTTCTTT. Full variable domain (missing parts from reference TRBV28 and TRBJ1-1): DVKVTQSSRYLVKRTGEKVFLECVQDMDHENMFWYRQDPGLGLRLIYFSYDVKMKEKGDIPEGYSVSREKKERFSLILESASTNQTSMYLCTSSLQGAEAFFGQGTRLTVV.

The count of this clonotype is one. One junction end does not reproduce the germline sequence, and a read error may be involved. V and J are TRBV11-2 and TRBJ1-1; D uncertain. This CDR3 spans 15 amino acids. The germline gives CDR1 SGHAT, CDR2 FQNNGV. Here the CDR3 DNA reads TGTGCCAGCAGCTTAGCACGATCCCGGAACACCGAAGCTTTCTTT. Translation: CASSLARSRNTEAFF. The whole variable domain, filled in from reference TRBV11-2 and TRBJ1-1, reads EAGVAQSPRYKIIEKRQSVAFWCNPISGHATLYWYQQILGQGPKLLIQFQNNGVVDDSQLPKDRFSAERLKGVDSTLKIQPAKLEDSAVYLCASSLARSRNTEAFFGQGTRLTVV.

The chain couples TRBV11-1 to TRBJ2-3, with D tentatively TRBD2 (5 bases). CDR3 length: 15 residues. Germline values: CDR1 SGHAT, CDR2 FQDESV (reference sequence). Trimming cost V 5 bases and J 0 bases, with 12 bases left between them. DNA of the CDR3: TGTGCCAGCAGCAAGGGAGCGGTTAGCACAGATACGCAGTATTTT. Residues: CASSKGAVSTDTQYF. Full variable domain (missing parts from reference TRBV11-1 and TRBJ2-3): EAEVAQSPRYKITEKSQAVAFWCDPISGHATLYWYRQILGQGPELLVQFQDESVVDDSQLPKDRFSAERLKGVDSTLKIQPAELGDSAMYLCASSKGAVSTDTQYFGPGTRLTVL.

A note on this clonotype: The junction differs from germline at one of its ends, possibly a read error. The V gene is TRBV6-5, the J gene TRBJ1-5; 7 bases fit TRBD1. This CDR3 spans 15 amino acids. The V gene's germline CDR1 is MNHEY and CDR2 SVGAGI. DNA for the CDR3: TGTGCCTGCAGTTACTCGACAGGGTTTGATCAGCTCCAGCATTTT. As protein: CACSYSTGFDQLQHF.

This clonotype was observed a handful of times. Likely a read error: the CDR3 ends without its conserved phenylalanine or tryptophan. The chain is built from TRBV7-9 and TRBJ2-3; possible D gene TRBD2, 5 bases. The CDR3 covers 13 residues. The germline CDR1 and CDR2 sequences are SEHNR and FQNEAQ (reference sequence). Between the trimmed V and J ends, which lost 1 base and 6 bases, there was a span of 8 bases. This CDR3 is CASSLGVADTQYS. The CDR3 nucleotides are TGTGCCAGCAGCTTAGGAGTAGCGGATACGCAGTATTCT.

Regarding this clonotype: This is likely a read error, given that the CDR3 carries no conserved phenylalanine or tryptophan at its end. This chain uses TRBV7-8 with TRBJ2-3; D gene unclear. This CDR3 has 13 residues. Germline V gene lookup returns CDR1 SGHVS and CDR2 FQNEAQ. CDR3 loop: CASSFTRTDMQYL. CDR3 bases: TGTGCCAGCAGCTTTACCCGCACAGATATGCAGTATTTG.

This clonotype was counted many times. The J gene is TRBJ2-7, the V gene TRBV21-1; the tabulated D call, TRBD2, remains unverified against the DNA. TRBV21-1 constitutes a pseudogene. The CDR3 spans 12 residues. The CDR3 DNA reads as TGTGCCAGCACGGGACTTCGCTACGAGCAGTACTTC. Its protein product is CASTGLRYEQYF.

The J gene is TRBJ2-2, the V gene TRBV29-1; maybe TRBD1 (5 bases). Germline assignment: CDR1 SQVTM and CDR2 ANQGSEA. The CDR3 length is 16 residues. The V end was cut by 1 base, the J end by 10 bases, with 22 bases between. The CDR3 is CSVEAAGRCSAEELFF. As DNA, the CDR3 is TGCAGCGTTGAAGCGGCAGGGCGGTGCTCGGCCGAGGAGCTGTTTTTT.